The TCR beta chain described here comes from a study of Graves' ophthalmopathy and Graves' hyperthyroidism. For repertoire sequencing, the TCR beta CDR3 regions were amplified from RNA transcripts. HTBI primers were employed in first-round RT-PCR, then a second-round multiplex PCR followed. MiXCR was run by TCRdb on the multiplex PCR reads, yielding one entry per CDR3 protein. Of 740,000 or so distinct CDR3 sequences listed, roughly 40% are singletons. Germline values: CDR1 LNHDA, CDR2 SQIVND (reference sequence). With 5 bases removed from V and 4 bases from J, the gap between germline ends came to 12 bases. This CDR3 region has 14 residues. Concerning this clonotype: Its specificity is unknown.

Study-level results: Researchers report that a 13-signature model separated ophthalmopathy from stable hyperthyroidism, posting about 91% sensitivity and 81.08% specificity.

Ophthalmopathy was moderately-to-severely active, CAS at least 3, NOSPECS at least 4, lasting under 3 months. Diagnostic conclusions were grounded in clinical symptoms, serum thyroxine, TRAb, thyroid ultrasound and orbital computed tomography. It was from 8 to 10 ml of fresh peripheral blood that the PBMCs came. The V and J genes are TRBV19 and TRBJ1-3; TRBD1 might be the D (5 bases). The sequenced sample was peripheral blood. The receptor comes from an adult man with Graves' ophthalmopathy. CDR3 bases: TGTGCCAGTAGTTTTGGGGCTGGCGGAAACACCATATATTTT. Its translation: CASSFGAGGNTIYF. Supplemented by reference TRBV19 and TRBJ1-3, the full variable domain reads DGGITQSPKYLFRKEGQNVTLSCEQNLNHDAMYWYRQDPGQGLRLIYYSQIVNDFQKGDIAEGYSVSREKKESFPLTVTSAQKNPTAFYLCASSFGAGGNTIYFGEGSWLTVV.